This T cell receptor (beta chain) was sequenced in a study of T cell changes during pregnancy in multiple sclerosis. Trimming removed 2 bases from V and 3 bases from J, with 13 bases in between. The germline V gene has CDR1 KGHSH and CDR2 LQKENI. The CDR3 extends over 15 amino acids. Sequencing was performed with immunoSEQ multiplex PCR; in TCRdb, only in-frame clones are kept and a portion is missing. The sample lists around 75,000 clones; over 85% were seen once. Sequencing used CD4+ T cells from peripheral blood mononuclear cells, obtained after pregnancy. The chain joins TRBV18 to TRBJ1-1; D possibly corresponds to TRBD1 (5 bases). The receptor comes from a female donor with multiple sclerosis, enrolled in a pregnancy study. The CDR3 loop reads CASSPITGPDTEAFF. As DNA, the CDR3 is TGTGCCAGCTCACCAATAACAGGACCAGACACTGAAGCTTTCTTT.